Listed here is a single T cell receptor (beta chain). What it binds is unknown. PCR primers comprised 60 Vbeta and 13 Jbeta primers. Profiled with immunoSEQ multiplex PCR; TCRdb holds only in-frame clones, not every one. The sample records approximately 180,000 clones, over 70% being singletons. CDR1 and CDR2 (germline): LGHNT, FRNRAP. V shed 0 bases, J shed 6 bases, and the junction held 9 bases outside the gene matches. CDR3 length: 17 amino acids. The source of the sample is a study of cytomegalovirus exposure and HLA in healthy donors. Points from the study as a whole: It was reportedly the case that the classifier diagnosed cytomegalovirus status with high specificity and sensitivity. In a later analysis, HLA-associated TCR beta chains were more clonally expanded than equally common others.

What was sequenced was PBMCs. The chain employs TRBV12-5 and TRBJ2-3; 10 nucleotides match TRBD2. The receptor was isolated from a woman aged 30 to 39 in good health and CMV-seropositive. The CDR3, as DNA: TGTGCTAGTGGTTTGGTGTCGAGCGGGAGGGCCAGGGATACGCAGTATTTT. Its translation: CASGLVSSGRARDTQYF.